This TCR beta chain derives from a study of T cells in Graves' hyperthyroidism and ophthalmopathy. With regard to this clonotype: Its target is unknown.

With 11 bases removed from V and 7 bases from J, the gap between germline ends came to 18 bases. There are 13 residues in the CDR3. The V gene's germline CDR1 is MNHEY and CDR2 SMNVEV (reference sequence). What was amplified from RNA transcripts were TCR beta CDR3 regions. HTBI primers were the set used in a first-round RT-PCR of the TCR CDR3. TCRdb reprocessed the multiplex PCR reads via MiXCR and lists one record per CDR3 protein. The sample gives around 700,000 distinct CDR3 sequences, about 17% of which show up once; over 15% is in the top ten. Study-wide points: A median around 6.4 months before onset, the model predicted ophthalmopathy.

J is TRBJ1-5 and V is TRBV27; D possibly corresponds to TRBD1 (6 bases). The specimen was blood. The clonotype comes from a woman between 50 and 59 years old with Graves' hyperthyroidism that later progressed to Graves' ophthalmopathy. The CDR3 region has the DNA TGTGCCCCCCTCCCCGGGGGCGAGCAGCCCCAGCATTTT. Its translation is CAPLPGGEQPQHF.